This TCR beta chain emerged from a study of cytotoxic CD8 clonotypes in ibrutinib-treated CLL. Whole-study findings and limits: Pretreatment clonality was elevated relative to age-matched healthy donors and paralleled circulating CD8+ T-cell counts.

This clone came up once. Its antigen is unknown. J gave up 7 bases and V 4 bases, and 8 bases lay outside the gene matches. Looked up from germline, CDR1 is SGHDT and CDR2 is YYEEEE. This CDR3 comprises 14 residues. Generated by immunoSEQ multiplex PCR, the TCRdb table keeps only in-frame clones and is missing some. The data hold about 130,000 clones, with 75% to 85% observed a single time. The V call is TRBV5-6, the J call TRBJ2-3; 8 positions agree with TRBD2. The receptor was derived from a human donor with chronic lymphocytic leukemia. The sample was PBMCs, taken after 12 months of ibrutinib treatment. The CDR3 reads CASSHLERENTQYF. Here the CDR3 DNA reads TGTGCCAGCAGCCATTTAGAGCGGGAGAATACGCAGTATTTT.